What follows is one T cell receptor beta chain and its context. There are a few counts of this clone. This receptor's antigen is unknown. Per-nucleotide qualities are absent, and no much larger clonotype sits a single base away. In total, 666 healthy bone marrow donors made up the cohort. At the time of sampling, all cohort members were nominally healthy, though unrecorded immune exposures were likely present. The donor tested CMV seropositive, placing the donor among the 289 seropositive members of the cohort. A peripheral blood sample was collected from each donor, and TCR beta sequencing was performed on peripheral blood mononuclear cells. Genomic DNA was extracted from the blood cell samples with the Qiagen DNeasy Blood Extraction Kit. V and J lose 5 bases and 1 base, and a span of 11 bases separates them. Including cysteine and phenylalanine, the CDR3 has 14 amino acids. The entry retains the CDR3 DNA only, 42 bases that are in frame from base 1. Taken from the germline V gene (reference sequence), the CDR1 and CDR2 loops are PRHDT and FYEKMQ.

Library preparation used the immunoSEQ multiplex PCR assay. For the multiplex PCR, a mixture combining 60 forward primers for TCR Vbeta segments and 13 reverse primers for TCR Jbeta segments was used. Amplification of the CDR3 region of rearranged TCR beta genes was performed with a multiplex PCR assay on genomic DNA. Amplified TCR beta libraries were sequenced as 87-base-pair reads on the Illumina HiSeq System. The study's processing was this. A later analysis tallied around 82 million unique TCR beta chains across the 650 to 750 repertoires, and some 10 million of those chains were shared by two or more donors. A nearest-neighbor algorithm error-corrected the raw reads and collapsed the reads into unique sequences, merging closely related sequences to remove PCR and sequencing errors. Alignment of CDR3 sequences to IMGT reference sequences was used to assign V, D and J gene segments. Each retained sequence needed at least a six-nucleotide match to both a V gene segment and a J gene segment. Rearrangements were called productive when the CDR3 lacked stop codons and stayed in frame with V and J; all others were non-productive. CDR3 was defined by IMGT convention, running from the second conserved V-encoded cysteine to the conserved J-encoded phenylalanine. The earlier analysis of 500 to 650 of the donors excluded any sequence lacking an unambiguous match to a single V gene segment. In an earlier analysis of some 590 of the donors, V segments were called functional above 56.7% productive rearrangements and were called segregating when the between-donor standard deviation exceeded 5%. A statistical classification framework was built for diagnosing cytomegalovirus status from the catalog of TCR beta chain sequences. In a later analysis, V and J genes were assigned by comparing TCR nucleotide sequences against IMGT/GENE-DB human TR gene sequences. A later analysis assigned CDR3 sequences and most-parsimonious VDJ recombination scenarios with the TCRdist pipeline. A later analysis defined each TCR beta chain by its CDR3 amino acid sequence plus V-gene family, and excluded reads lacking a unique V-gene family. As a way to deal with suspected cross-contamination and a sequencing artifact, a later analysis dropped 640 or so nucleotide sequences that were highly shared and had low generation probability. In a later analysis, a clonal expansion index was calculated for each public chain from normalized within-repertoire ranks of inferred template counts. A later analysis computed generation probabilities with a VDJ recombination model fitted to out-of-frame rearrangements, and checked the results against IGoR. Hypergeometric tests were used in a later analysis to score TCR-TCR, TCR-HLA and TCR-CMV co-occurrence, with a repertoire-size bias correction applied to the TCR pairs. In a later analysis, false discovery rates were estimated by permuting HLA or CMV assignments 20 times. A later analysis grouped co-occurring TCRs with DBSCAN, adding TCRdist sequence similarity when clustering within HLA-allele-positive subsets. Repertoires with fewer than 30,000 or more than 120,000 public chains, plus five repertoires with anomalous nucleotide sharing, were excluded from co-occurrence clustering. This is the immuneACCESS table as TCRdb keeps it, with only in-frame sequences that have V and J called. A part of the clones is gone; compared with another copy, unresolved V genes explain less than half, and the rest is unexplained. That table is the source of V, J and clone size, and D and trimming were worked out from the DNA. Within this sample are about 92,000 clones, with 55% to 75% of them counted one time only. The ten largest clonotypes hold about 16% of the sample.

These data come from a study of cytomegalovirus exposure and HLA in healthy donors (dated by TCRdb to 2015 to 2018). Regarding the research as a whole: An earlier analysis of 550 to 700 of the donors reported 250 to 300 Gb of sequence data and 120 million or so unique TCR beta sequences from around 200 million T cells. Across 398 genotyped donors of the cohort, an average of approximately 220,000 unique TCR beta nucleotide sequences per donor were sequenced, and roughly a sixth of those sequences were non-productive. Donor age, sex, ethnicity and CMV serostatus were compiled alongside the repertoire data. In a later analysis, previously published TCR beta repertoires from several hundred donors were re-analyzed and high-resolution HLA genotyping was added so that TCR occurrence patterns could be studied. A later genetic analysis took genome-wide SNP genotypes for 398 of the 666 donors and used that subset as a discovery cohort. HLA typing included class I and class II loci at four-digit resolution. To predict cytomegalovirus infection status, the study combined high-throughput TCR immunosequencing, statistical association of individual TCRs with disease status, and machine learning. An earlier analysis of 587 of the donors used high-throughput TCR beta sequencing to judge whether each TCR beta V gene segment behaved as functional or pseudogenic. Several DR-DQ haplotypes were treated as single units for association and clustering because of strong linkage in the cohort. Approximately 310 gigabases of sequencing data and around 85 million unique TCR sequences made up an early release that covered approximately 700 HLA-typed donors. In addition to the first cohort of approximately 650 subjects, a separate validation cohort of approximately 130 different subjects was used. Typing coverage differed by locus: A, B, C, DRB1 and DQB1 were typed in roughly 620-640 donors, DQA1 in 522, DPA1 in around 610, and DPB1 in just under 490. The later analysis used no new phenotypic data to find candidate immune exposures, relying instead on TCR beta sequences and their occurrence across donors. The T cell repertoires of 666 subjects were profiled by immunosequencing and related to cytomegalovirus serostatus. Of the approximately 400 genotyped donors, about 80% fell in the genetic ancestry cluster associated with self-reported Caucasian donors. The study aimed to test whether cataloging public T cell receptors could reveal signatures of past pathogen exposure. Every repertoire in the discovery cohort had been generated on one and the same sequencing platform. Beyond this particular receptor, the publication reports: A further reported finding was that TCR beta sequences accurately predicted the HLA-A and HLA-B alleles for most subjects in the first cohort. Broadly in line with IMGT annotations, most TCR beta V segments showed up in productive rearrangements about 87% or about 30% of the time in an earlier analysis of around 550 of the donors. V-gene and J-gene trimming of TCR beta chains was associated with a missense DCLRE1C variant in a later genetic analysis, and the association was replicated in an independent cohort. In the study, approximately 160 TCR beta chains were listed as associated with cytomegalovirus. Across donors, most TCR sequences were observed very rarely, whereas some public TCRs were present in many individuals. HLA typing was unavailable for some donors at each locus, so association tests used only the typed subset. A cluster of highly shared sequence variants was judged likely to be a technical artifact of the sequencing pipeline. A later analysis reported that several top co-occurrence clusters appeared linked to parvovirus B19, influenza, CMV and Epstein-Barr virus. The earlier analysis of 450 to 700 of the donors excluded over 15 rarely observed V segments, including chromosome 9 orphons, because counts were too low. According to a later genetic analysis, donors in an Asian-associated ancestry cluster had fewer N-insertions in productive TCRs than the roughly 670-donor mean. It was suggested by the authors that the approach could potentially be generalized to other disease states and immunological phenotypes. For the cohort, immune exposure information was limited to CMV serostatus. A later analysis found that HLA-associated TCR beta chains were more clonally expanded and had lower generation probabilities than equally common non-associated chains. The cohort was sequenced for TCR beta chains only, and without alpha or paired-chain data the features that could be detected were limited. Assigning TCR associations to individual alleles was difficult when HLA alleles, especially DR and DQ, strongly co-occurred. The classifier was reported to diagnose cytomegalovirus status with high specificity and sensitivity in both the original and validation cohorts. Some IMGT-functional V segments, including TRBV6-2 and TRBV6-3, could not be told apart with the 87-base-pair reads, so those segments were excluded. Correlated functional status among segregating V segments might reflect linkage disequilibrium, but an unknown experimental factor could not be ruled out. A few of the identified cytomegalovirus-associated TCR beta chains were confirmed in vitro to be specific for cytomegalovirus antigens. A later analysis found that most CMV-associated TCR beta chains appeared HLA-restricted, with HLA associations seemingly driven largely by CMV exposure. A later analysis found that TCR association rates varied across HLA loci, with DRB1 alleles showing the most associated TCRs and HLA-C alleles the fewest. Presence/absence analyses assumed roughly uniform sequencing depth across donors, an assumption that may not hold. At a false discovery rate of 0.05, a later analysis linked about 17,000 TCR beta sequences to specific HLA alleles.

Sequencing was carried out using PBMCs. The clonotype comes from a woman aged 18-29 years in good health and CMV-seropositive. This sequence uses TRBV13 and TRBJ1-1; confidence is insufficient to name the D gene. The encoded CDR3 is CASSPGGSNTEAFF. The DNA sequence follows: TGTGCCAGCAGCCCAGGAGGCTCGAACACTGAAGCTTTCTTT.